This T cell receptor beta chain was captured in a study of blood T cell repertoires in COVID-19. Sequencing was performed with immunoSEQ multiplex PCR; in TCRdb, only in-frame clones are kept and a portion is missing. The data hold fewer than 250,000 clones, with 65% to 85% observed a single time. Participant reports of clinical history set cohort assignment. This TCR came from a woman aged 25 to 45 who had recovered from COVID-19. Sequencing was done on a sample of PBMCs or T cells enriched from blood (not recorded which).

In nucleotides, the CDR3 is TGCAGCGTTACCGGGAGGGGGTCTCAAGAGACCCAGTACTTC. It encodes CSVTGRGSQETQYF. The rearrangement uses TRBV29-1 and TRBJ2-5; TRBD2 matches 8 bases. The germline V gene has CDR1 SQVTM and CDR2 ANQGSEA. This CDR3 comprises 14 residues. V lost 5 bases, J lost 2 bases, and 7 bases stayed unmatched. Full variable domain (rest looked up from reference TRBV29-1 and TRBJ2-5): SAVISQKPSRDICQRGTSLTIQCQVDSQVTMMFWYRQQPGQSLTLIATANQGSEATYESGFVIDKFPISRPNLTFSTLTVSNMSPEDSSIYLCSVTGRGSQETQYFGPGTRLLVL.